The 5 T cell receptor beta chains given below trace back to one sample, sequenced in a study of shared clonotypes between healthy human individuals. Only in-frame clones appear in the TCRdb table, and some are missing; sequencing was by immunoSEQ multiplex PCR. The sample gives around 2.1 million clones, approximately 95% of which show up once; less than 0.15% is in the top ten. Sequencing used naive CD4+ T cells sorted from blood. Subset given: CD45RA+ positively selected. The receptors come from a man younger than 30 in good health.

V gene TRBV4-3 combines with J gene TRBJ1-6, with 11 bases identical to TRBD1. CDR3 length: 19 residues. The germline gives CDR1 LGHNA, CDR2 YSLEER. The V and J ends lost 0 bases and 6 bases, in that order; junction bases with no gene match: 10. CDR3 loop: CASSQDRTGTGGPNSPLHF. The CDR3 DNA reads TGCGCCAGCAGCCAAGACCGTACTGGGACAGGGGGTCCTAATTCACCCCTCCACTTT.

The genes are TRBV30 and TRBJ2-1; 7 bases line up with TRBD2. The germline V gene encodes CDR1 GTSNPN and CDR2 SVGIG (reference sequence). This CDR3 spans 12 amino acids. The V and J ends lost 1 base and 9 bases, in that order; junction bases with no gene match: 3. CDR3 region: CAWSGLAGEQFF. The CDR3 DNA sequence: TGTGCCTGGAGTGGACTAGCTGGTGAGCAGTTCTTC.

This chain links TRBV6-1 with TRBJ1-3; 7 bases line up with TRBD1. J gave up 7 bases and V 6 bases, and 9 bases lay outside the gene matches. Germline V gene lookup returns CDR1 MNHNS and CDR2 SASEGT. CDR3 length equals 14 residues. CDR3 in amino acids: CASRSTGSGNTIYF. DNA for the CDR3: TGTGCCAGCAGGTCGACAGGGAGCGGGAACACCATATATTTT.

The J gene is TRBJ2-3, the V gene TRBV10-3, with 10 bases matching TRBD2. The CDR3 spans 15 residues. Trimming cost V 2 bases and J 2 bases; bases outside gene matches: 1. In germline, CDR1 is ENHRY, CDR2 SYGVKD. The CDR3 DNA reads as TGTGCCATCAGTGAGCTAGCGGGGGTCACAGATACGCAGTATTTT. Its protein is CAISELAGVTDTQYF.

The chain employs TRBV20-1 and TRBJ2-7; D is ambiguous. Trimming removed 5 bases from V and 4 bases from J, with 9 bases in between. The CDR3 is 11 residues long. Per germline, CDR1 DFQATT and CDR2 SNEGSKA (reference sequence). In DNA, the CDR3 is TGCAGTGCTCCCTCACCTTACGAGCAGTACTTC. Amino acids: CSAPSPYEQYF.